Reported below is one T cell receptor beta chain. Its antigen is undetermined. V was pared by 4 bases and J by 1 base, with 12 bases of the junction left unmatched. CDR3 length: 18 residues. Germline V lookup: CDR1 SGHDT, CDR2 YYEEEE. This sample was included in a study of cytomegalovirus exposure and HLA in healthy donors. Overall study findings and caveats: Evidence from a later analysis indicated that most CMV-associated TCR beta chains looked HLA-restricted.

The primer mix had 60 Vbeta and 13 Jbeta primers. Here immunoSEQ multiplex PCR was the method, and the copy in TCRdb shows in-frame clones only, minus some. This listing includes roughly 33,000 clones. The chain employs TRBV5-6 and TRBJ2-3, with TRBD2 matching 10 bases. This receptor was obtained from a woman aged 40-49 years in good health and CMV-seropositive. Source material: PBMCs. CDR3 protein: CASSGGLAREWGTDTQYF. CDR3 bases: TGTGCCAGCAGCGGGGGACTAGCGAGAGAGTGGGGCACAGATACGCAGTATTTT.